Sequencing of this TCR beta chain was carried out in a study of blood T cell repertoires in COVID-19. Libraries were prepared by immunoSEQ multiplex PCR; TCRdb keeps only in-frame clonotypes and omits some of them. The table records roughly 180,000 clones, about 85% of them present only once. This receptor was identified in a woman aged 60-75 years with acute or convalescent COVID-19. The source material was peripheral blood.

CDR3 region: CASSWGQGTTSASPYEQYF. The DNA for the CDR3 is TGTGCCAGCAGCTGGGGACAGGGAACTACCTCAGCGAGCCCCTACGAGCAGTACTTC. The chain joins TRBV3-1 (or the pseudogene TRBV3-2) to TRBJ2-7; 9 bases fit TRBD1. The J segment lost 2 bases and the V segment lost 5 bases, leaving 19 bases of the junction unmatched. The CDR3 totals 19 residues. The germline CDR1 and CDR2 sequences are LGHDT and YNNKEL (reference sequence).